This record concerns one TCR beta chain sequence. This CDR3 is built from 15 residues. CDR1 SEHNR and CDR2 FQNEAQ come from the germline V gene (reference sequence). V lost 5 bases and J 0 bases, leaving 13 bases between the germline ends. This sample was taken from a study of T cell changes during pregnancy in multiple sclerosis. Here immunoSEQ multiplex PCR was the method, and the copy in TCRdb shows in-frame clones only, minus some. Seen here are 100,000 to 140,000 clones, around 92% observed once, and the top ten hold over 0.65%. The TCR sequence derives from a female donor in good health, enrolled as a control in a pregnancy study. This specimen was peripheral blood, taken in the third trimester of pregnancy. The chain employs TRBV7-9 and TRBJ1-1; no clear D gene. DNA for the CDR3: TGTGCCAGCAGCCGATCCGGGATTATGAACACTGAAGCTTTCTTT. Its protein product is CASSRSGIMNTEAFF.